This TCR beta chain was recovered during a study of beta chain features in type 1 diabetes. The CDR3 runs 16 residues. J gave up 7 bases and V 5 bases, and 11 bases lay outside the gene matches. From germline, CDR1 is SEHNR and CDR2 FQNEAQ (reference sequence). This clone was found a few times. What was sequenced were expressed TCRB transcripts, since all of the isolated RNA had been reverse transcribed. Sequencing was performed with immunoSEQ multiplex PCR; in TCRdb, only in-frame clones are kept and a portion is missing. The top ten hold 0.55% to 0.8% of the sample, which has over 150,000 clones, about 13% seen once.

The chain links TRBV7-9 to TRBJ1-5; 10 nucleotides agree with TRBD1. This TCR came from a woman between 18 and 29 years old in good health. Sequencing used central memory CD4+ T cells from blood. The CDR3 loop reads CASSPGTGVNGQPQHF. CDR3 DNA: TGTGCCAGCAGCCCCGGGACAGGGGTAAACGGGCAGCCCCAGCATTTT. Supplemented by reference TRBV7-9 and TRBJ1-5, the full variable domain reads DTGVSQNPRHKITKRGQNVTFRCDPISEHNRLYWYRQTLGQGPEFLTYFQNEAQLEKSRLLSDRFSAERPKGSFSTLEIQRTEQGDSAMYLCASSPGTGVNGQPQHFGDGTRLSIL.